The 11 T cell receptor beta chains below were found in one sample sequenced in a study of molecular identifiers for immune sequencing clone quantification. TCRdb re-called the PCR reads with MiXCR, one entry per CDR3 protein. The sample gives 460,000 or so distinct CDR3 sequences, 25% of which show up once; under 0.85% is in the top ten. The material sequenced was naive CD8+ T cells from blood, with Jurkat cell RNA spiked in. The sample's subset: FACS-sorted CD8+CD4-CCR7+CD45RA+ naive T cells. These receptors were obtained from a human donor in good health. Some libraries in this study had Jurkat cell RNA spiked in.

This clonotype showed up many times. The gene calls are TRBV27 and TRBJ1-1, with 8 bases lining up with TRBD1. After removal of 5 bases from V and 0 bases from J, the junction contained 8 bases not matched to a gene. CDR1 is MNHEY and CDR2 is SMNVEV in the germline V gene (reference sequence). The CDR3 has 16 residues. CDR3 bases: TGTGCCAGCAGTCTCCGGGAGGACAGGGTGAACACTGAAGCTTTCTTT. This translates into CASSLREDRVNTEAFF.

This clonotype has only a few counts. This chain joins TRBV9 and TRBJ2-2; D is unresolved. V lost 1 base and J 0 bases, leaving 10 bases between the germline ends. This CDR3 spans 16 amino acids. Germline CDR1 is SGDLS and CDR2 is YYNGEE. As DNA, the CDR3 is TGTGCCAGCAGCGTACATCGCGGTACGAACACCGGGGAGCTGTTTTTT. It translates to CASSVHRGTNTGELFF.

The chain is built from TRBV5-4 and TRBJ2-1, with TRBD1 matching over 8 bases. V was pared by 4 bases and J by 7 bases, with 13 bases of the junction left unmatched. CDR1 is SGHNT, CDR2 YYREEE, per germline (reference sequence). The CDR3 spans 16 residues. The CDR3 DNA follows: TGTGCCAGCAGCGGAGGACAGGGACGGAGACTGAATGAGCAGTTCTTC. As protein: CASSGGQGRRLNEQFF.

This clonotype was counted between two and nine times. The rearrangement uses TRBV20-1 and TRBJ2-2; tentatively, D is TRBD2 (6 bases). V was trimmed by 0 bases and J by 0 bases, leaving 11 bases between them. Per germline, CDR1 DFQATT and CDR2 SNEGSKA (reference sequence). The CDR3 runs to 16 residues. This chain's CDR3 is CSARDQIAANTGELFF. The CDR3 nucleotides are TGCAGTGCTAGAGATCAAATAGCGGCGAACACCGGGGAGCTGTTTTTT.

This clonotype was detected only a few times. The chain links TRBV4-3 to TRBJ2-1; 10 bases align to TRBD2. CDR1 and CDR2 (germline): LGHNA, YSLEER. The CDR3 runs 17 residues. V was clipped by 3 bases and J by 4 bases; unmatched bases: 9. CDR3 loop: CASSQDLGLAEYNEQFF. DNA for the CDR3: TGCGCCAGCAGCCAGGATCTTGGACTAGCGGAATACAATGAGCAGTTCTTC.

A few counts support this clonotype. This chain links TRBV20-1 with TRBJ2-7, with no clear D. The CDR3 has 12 residues. The V gene's germline CDR1 is DFQATT and CDR2 SNEGSKA (reference sequence). Trimming removed 3 bases from V and 3 bases from J, with 9 bases in between. CDR3 nucleotide sequence: TGCAGTGCTAGGGACCAGTACTACGAGCAGTACTTC. Translating it yields CSARDQYYEQYF.

The J gene is TRBJ1-2, the V gene TRBV7-9, with D tentatively TRBD1 (5 bases). The CDR3 extends over 15 amino acids. CDR1 is SEHNR and CDR2 is FQNEAQ in the germline V gene (reference sequence). V was clipped by 4 bases and J by 1 base, with 13 bases between them. CDR3 protein: CASSSDRQFNYGYTF. The CDR3 DNA sequence: TGTGCCAGCAGCTCCGACCGACAGTTTAACTATGGCTACACCTTC.

The rearrangement uses TRBV19 and TRBJ1-2; TRBD1 is a possible D gene (5 bases). This CDR3 is 14 amino acids long. Germline V gene lookup returns CDR1 LNHDA and CDR2 SQIVND (reference sequence). Trimming cost V 4 bases and J 4 bases, with 13 bases left between them. CDR3 loop: CASSSSFGGYGYTF. CDR3 nucleotides: TGTGCCAGTAGTAGCTCCTTTGGGGGCTATGGCTACACCTTC. The whole variable domain, remainder taken from reference TRBV19 and TRBJ1-2, is DGGITQSPKYLFRKEGQNVTLSCEQNLNHDAMYWYRQDPGQGLRLIYYSQIVNDFQKGDIAEGYSVSREKKESFPLTVTSAQKNPTAFYLCASSSSFGGYGYTFGSGTRLTVV.

This clonotype was detected only a few times. Written as DNA, the CDR3 is TGTGCCAGCAGTTTCGTGGGGGTGCCTGGAAACACCATATATTTT. This translates into CASSFVGVPGNTIYF. The chain is built from TRBV12-3 or TRBV12-4 and TRBJ1-3; maybe TRBD1 (5 bases). This CDR3 has 15 amino acids. The V gene lost 3 bases and the J gene lost 2 bases, with 11 bases spanning the gap.

In regard to this clonotype: This may be a read error, as it is one base from a much larger clone. The chain combines TRBV6-6 with TRBJ2-7, with D perhaps TRBD2 (5 bases). The CDR3 is 13 residues long. Germline assignment: CDR1 MNHNY and CDR2 SVGAGI (reference sequence). The CDR3: CGSSYSGRYEQYF. The DNA of the CDR3 is TGTGGCAGCAGTTACTCGGGAAGATACGAGCAGTACTTC.

This clonotype appeared a few times. V and J are TRBV5-1 and TRBJ2-7; TRBD2 matches at 11 bases. J was trimmed by 3 bases and V by 7 bases; bases with no gene match: 6. Germline values: CDR1 SGHRS, CDR2 YFSETQ. The CDR3 has 14 residues. The CDR3 DNA follows: TGCGCCAGCCGACTAGCGGGGAAGGGCTACGAGCAGTACTTC. Its translation: CASRLAGKGYEQYF.